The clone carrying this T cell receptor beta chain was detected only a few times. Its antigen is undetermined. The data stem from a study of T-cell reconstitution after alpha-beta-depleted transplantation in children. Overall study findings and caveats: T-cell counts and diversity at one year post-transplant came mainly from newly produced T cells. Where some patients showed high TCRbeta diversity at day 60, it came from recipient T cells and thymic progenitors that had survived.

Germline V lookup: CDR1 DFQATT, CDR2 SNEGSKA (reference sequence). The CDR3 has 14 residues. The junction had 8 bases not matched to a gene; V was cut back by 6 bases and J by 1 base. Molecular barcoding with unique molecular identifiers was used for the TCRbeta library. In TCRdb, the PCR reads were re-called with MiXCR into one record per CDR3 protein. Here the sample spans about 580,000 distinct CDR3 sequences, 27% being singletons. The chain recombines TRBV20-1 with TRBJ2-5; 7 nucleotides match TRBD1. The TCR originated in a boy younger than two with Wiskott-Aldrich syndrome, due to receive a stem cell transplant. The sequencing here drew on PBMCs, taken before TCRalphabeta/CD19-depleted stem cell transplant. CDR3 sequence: CSANRDSFQETQYF. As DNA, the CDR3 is TGCAGTGCCAACCGGGACAGTTTCCAAGAGACCCAGTACTTC.